The 30 T cell receptor beta chains reported below all come from one sample, sequenced in a study of cytomegalovirus exposure and HLA in healthy donors. In the PCR, 60 Vbeta and 13 Jbeta primers were used. Sequencing was performed with immunoSEQ multiplex PCR; in TCRdb, only in-frame clones are kept and a portion is missing. The profile shows over 100,000 clones, around three quarters of them singletons. The source material was PBMCs. Receptors originate from a man in his thirties or forties in good health and CMV-seronegative.

This chain connects TRBV5-1 to TRBJ1-2; 8 bases are shared with TRBD1. Germline values: CDR1 SGHRS, CDR2 YFSETQ. The CDR3 is 13 amino acids. Losses at the gene ends were 4 bases for V and 3 bases for J; bases not matched to a gene: 2. CDR3: CASSEQGDYGYTF. The CDR3 DNA is TGCGCCAGCAGCGAACAGGGGGACTATGGCTACACCTTC.

This chain uses TRBV7-6 with TRBJ2-7, with a possible D match to TRBD1 (5 bases). The germline gives CDR1 SGHVS, CDR2 FNYEAQ. With 1 base removed from V and 2 bases from J, the gap between germline ends came to 9 bases. The CDR3 covers 14 residues. CDR3 sequence: CASSLDTGAYEQYF. The CDR3 coding sequence is TGTGCCAGCAGCTTAGATACAGGAGCCTACGAGCAGTACTTC.

The chain couples TRBV19 to TRBJ1-5; a possible D gene is TRBD1 (6 bases). From germline, CDR1 is LNHDA and CDR2 SQIVND (reference sequence). The CDR3 runs to 15 residues. V shed 7 bases and J shed 3 bases, with 16 bases lying between them. The CDR3: CASIEVGQSNQPQHF. As DNA, the CDR3 is TGTGCCAGTATAGAGGTAGGACAGTCCAATCAGCCCCAGCATTTT.

This rearrangement joins TRBV7-2 to TRBJ1-1; D remains ambiguous. The V end lost 1 base, the J end lost 7 bases, and 16 bases lay between the germline ends. The CDR3 spans 15 residues. The germline CDR1 and CDR2 sequences are SGHTA and FQGNSA. The CDR3 spells CASSLVGENGYEAFF. The CDR3 DNA sequence: TGTGCCAGCAGCTTAGTGGGCGAAAACGGATATGAAGCTTTCTTT.

This clone has a handful of counts. V and J are TRBV11-2 and TRBJ2-1; 8 nucleotides match TRBD1. Losses at the gene ends were 0 bases for V and 8 bases for J; bases not matched to a gene: 12. The CDR3 loop spans 17 amino acids. Germline loops: CDR1 SGHAT, CDR2 FQNNGV. This CDR3 is CASSLDAGTGLPYEQFF. The CDR3, as DNA: TGTGCCAGCAGCTTAGATGCGGGGACAGGCCTGCCCTATGAGCAGTTCTTC.

The chain recombines TRBV4-1 with TRBJ2-1, with D perhaps matching TRBD2 (7 bases). Germline CDR1 reads MGHRA; CDR2 reads YSYEKL. This CDR3 comprises 14 residues. V dropped 4 bases and J dropped 10 bases, with 17 bases sitting between them. In DNA, the CDR3 is TGCGCCAGCAGCCCAGGGGACTACCAGAGGGAGCAGTTCTTC. Protein product: CASSPGDYQREQFF.

The J gene is TRBJ1-1, the V gene TRBV28; D is perhaps TRBD1 (6 bases). The CDR3 extends over 12 amino acids. V was pared by 7 bases and J by 7 bases, with 13 bases between. Germline loops: CDR1 MDHEN, CDR2 SYDVKM. CDR3 bases: TGTGCCAGCATGGGGACAAGGGATGAAGCTTTCTTT. Translated, it gives CASMGTRDEAFF.

V and J are TRBV6-6 and TRBJ1-6, with D possibly TRBD1 on 6 matching bases. Trimming removed 2 bases from V and 10 bases from J, with 15 bases in between. CDR1 and CDR2 (germline): MNHNY, SVGAGI (reference sequence). The CDR3 is made up of 15 amino acids. The CDR3 protein is CASSYPTGSGSPLHF. The CDR3 coding sequence is TGTGCCAGCAGTTACCCAACAGGGTCAGGGTCACCCCTCCACTTT.

The chain has TRBV11-2 and TRBJ2-4; a possible D gene is TRBD1 (5 bases). Trimming shortened V by 1 base and J by 11 bases, and 9 bases separated the two germline ends. The germline gives CDR1 SGHAT, CDR2 FQNNGV. The CDR3 is 12 residues long. CDR3 amino acids: CASSLGPGFQYF. The CDR3 coding sequence is TGTGCCAGCAGCTTAGGTCCAGGGTTTCAGTACTTC.

The chain joins TRBV7-2 to TRBJ1-5; 8 nucleotides line up with TRBD1. Germline lookup yields CDR1 SGHTA and CDR2 FQGNSA. V shed 3 bases and J 5 bases; nucleotides not matched to a gene: 9. The CDR3 is made up of 16 amino acids. The DNA for the CDR3 is TGTGCCAGCAGCTTCACTCCCAAACAGGGGGATCAGCCCCAGCATTTT. Protein: CASSFTPKQGDQPQHF. Looking up the rest from reference TRBV7-2 and TRBJ1-5 gives the full variable domain: GAGVSQSPSNKVTEKGKDVELRCDPISGHTALYWYRQSLGQGLEFLIYFQGNSAPDKSGLPSDRFSAERTGGSVSTLTIQRTQQEDSAVYLCASSFTPKQGDQPQHFGDGTRLSIL.

The rearrangement uses TRBV4-1 and TRBJ1-3, with 9 bases aligning to TRBD1. The J segment lost 1 base and the V segment lost 0 bases, leaving 7 bases of the junction unmatched. The germline V gene has CDR1 MGHRA and CDR2 YSYEKL. The CDR3 totals 18 residues. CDR3 loop: CASSQDGPGQGSGNTIYF. CDR3 DNA: TGCGCCAGCAGCCAAGATGGACCGGGACAGGGTTCTGGAAACACCATATATTTT.

The chain couples TRBV28 to TRBJ2-5; TRBD2 agrees at 8 bases. Germline CDR1 reads MDHEN; CDR2 reads SYDVKM. The CDR3 contains 15 residues. Germline trimming cut 5 bases from V and 1 base from J; bases unmatched to any gene: 6. The CDR3 sequence is CASSTTTSGQETQYF. The CDR3, as DNA: TGTGCCAGCAGTACGACAACTAGCGGCCAAGAGACCCAGTACTTC.

There are many counts of this clone. J is TRBJ1-1 and V is TRBV28, with 7 positions matching TRBD1. This CDR3 is 14 amino acids long. V was clipped by 4 bases and J by 2 bases; unmatched bases: 4. Germline V gene sequence: CDR1 MDHEN, CDR2 SYDVKM. The CDR3 DNA reads as TGTGCCAGCAGTTCTTACAGGGGAAACACTGAAGCTTTCTTT. Its protein is CASSSYRGNTEAFF.

This clone was counted a few times. The chain combines TRBV2 with TRBJ1-1, with 10 bases that match TRBD1. V shed 8 bases and J 11 bases; nucleotides not matched to a gene: 14. This CDR3 has 14 residues. Per the germline V gene, CDR1 is SNHLY and CDR2 is FYNNEI. As DNA, the CDR3 is TGTGCCAGCTATCCGGGACAGGGGTCTCGTATGGCTTTCTTT. Protein product: CASYPGQGSRMAFF.

The chain employs TRBV10-2 and TRBJ2-5; 9 nucleotides line up with TRBD2. Germline-derived CDR1 and CDR2 are WSHSY and SAAADI. This CDR3 contains 15 residues. J gave up 2 bases and V 6 bases, and 7 bases lay outside the gene matches. The CDR3 region is CASRTFAGGQETQYF. CDR3 nucleotide sequence: TGCGCCAGCAGGACCTTTGCGGGAGGGCAAGAGACCCAGTACTTC.

A single count supports this clone. The V and J genes are TRBV5-1 and TRBJ1-2, with 9 positions matching TRBD1. Trimming cost V 3 bases and J 4 bases; bases outside gene matches: 4. The CDR3 totals 14 residues. CDR1 is SGHRS and CDR2 is YFSETQ in the germline V gene. The CDR3 protein is CASSSGQGVYGYTF. CDR3 bases: TGCGCCAGCAGCTCGGGACAGGGCGTCTATGGCTACACCTTC.

The rearrangement joins TRBV11-2 to TRBJ2-4, with a possible D match to TRBD1 (6 bases). The CDR3 totals 17 residues. V lost 2 bases, J lost 0 bases, and 14 bases lay in between. Germline loops: CDR1 SGHAT, CDR2 FQNNGV. The CDR3 here is CASSLSYRVLAKNIQYF. Written as DNA, the CDR3 is TGTGCCAGCAGCTTATCCTACAGGGTCCTAGCCAAAAACATTCAGTACTTC.

The CDR3 here is CASSIGDNYGYTF. As DNA, the CDR3 is TGTGCCAGTAGCATCGGTGATAACTATGGCTACACCTTC. The chain combines TRBV19 with TRBJ1-2, with unresolved D. The CDR3 contains 13 residues. V dropped 6 bases and J dropped 1 base, with 9 bases sitting between them. The germline gives CDR1 LNHDA, CDR2 SQIVND (reference sequence).

The chain uses TRBV28 and TRBJ1-2; D is unclear. The CDR3 totals 13 residues. V was cut by 4 bases and J by 5 bases, with 11 bases left in between. The germline V gene has CDR1 MDHEN and CDR2 SYDVKM. The CDR3 loop is CASSYRAGYGYTF. The CDR3 DNA sequence: TGTGCCAGCAGTTACCGAGCGGGGTATGGCTACACCTTC.

About this clone: The sample has other DNA sequences that encode this CDR3 too. The chain joins TRBV10-2 to TRBJ1-1, with D possibly TRBD1 on 5 matching bases. Trimming stripped 0 bases from V and 5 bases from J, with 10 bases between. The CDR3 is made up of 14 amino acids. Germline-derived CDR1 and CDR2 are WSHSY and SAAADI. The CDR3, as DNA: TGCGCCAGCAGTGAGTCGACGGGGGGTACTGAAGCTTTCTTT. Its translation: CASSESTGGTEAFF.

This chain uses TRBV5-1 with TRBJ2-7; 7 bases are shared with TRBD1. The CDR3 extends over 15 amino acids. The V and J ends lost 0 bases and 0 bases, in that order; junction bases with no gene match: 3. Germline V gene lookup returns CDR1 SGHRS and CDR2 YFSETQ. The CDR3 loop reads CASSLVGQLSYEQYF. CDR3 bases: TGCGCCAGCAGCTTGGTGGGACAGCTCTCCTACGAGCAGTACTTC.

The chain joins TRBV19 to TRBJ1-6, with 9 bases lining up with TRBD1. V shed 6 bases and J 7 bases; nucleotides not matched to a gene: 10. Germline V gene lookup returns CDR1 LNHDA and CDR2 SQIVND (reference sequence). This CDR3 has 16 residues. This CDR3 reads CASRTPLTGGNSPLHF. In DNA, the CDR3 is TGTGCCAGTAGGACGCCCCTGACAGGGGGAAATTCACCCCTCCACTTT.

The genes are TRBV28 and TRBJ2-1; 9 bases agree with TRBD2. Germline lookup yields CDR1 MDHEN and CDR2 SYDVKM. CDR3 length: 16 amino acids. The V and J ends lost 7 bases and 7 bases, in that order; junction bases with no gene match: 14. The chain's CDR3 is CASNEQRGAMVNEQFF. CDR3 DNA sequence: TGTGCCAGCAACGAGCAGCGGGGGGCCATGGTTAATGAGCAGTTCTTC.

V usage is TRBV29-1 and J usage is TRBJ2-7; the match to TRBD2 covers 8 bases. V lost 7 bases and J lost 4; bases outside the gene matches: 6. The germline V gene has CDR1 SQVTM and CDR2 ANQGSEA. This CDR3 has 12 residues. This CDR3 is CSAGGPSYEQYF. The CDR3, as DNA: TGCAGCGCGGGAGGGCCCTCGTACGAGCAGTACTTC.

This clone was seen only a few times. The chain employs TRBV7-2 and TRBJ1-6; 9 bases line up with TRBD1. With 3 bases clipped from V and 7 bases from J, the junction kept 7 bases outside the gene matches. Per germline, CDR1 SGHTA and CDR2 FQGNSA. The CDR3 contains 16 residues. CDR3 sequence reads: CASSFNRGRFNSPLHF. The CDR3 DNA reads TGTGCCAGCAGCTTTAACAGGGGGCGTTTCAATTCACCCCTCCACTTT.

The rearrangement uses TRBV6-1 and TRBJ2-1, with D possibly matching TRBD2 (5 bases). This CDR3 region has 13 residues. V was clipped by 6 bases and J by 4 bases, with 10 bases between them. In germline, CDR1 is MNHNS, CDR2 SASEGT. For the CDR3, the DNA is TGTGCCAGCAGGAGGGTAGATTACAATGAGCAGTTCTTC. This sequence encodes CASRRVDYNEQFF.

The V gene is TRBV5-1, the J gene TRBJ1-4; 8 nucleotides agree with TRBD1. The CDR3 has 14 residues. Germline trimming cut 2 bases from V and 8 bases from J; bases unmatched to any gene: 5. Germline V CDR1 and CDR2: SGHRS, YFSETQ. Written as DNA, the CDR3 is TGCGCCAGCAGCTTCGGACAGGGAGAGGAAAAACTGTTTTTT. Its translation: CASSFGQGEEKLFF.

This clone turned up a few times. The chain couples TRBV6-1 to TRBJ2-1; TRBD1 matches at 10 bases. The V and J ends lost 1 base and 9 bases, in that order; junction bases with no gene match: 6. CDR3 length: 15 amino acids. Germline V gives CDR1 MNHNS, CDR2 SASEGT. CDR3 nucleotide sequence: TGTGCCAGCAGTGAAGGAGGGACAGGGGTTCCTGAGCAGTTCTTC. As protein: CASSEGGTGVPEQFF.

The rearrangement joins TRBV28 to TRBJ2-7, with 10 bases identical to TRBD2. Germline V CDR1 and CDR2: MDHEN, SYDVKM. This CDR3 comprises 16 residues. J gave up 1 base and V 4 bases, and 7 bases lay outside the gene matches. The CDR3 DNA reads TGTGCCAGCAGTTCTATCGGACTAGCGGATTCCTACGAGCAGTACTTC. Its protein product is CASSSIGLADSYEQYF. Looking up the rest from reference TRBV28 and TRBJ2-7 gives the full variable domain: DVKVTQSSRYLVKRTGEKVFLECVQDMDHENMFWYRQDPGLGLRLIYFSYDVKMKEKGDIPEGYSVSREKKERFSLILESASTNQTSMYLCASSSIGLADSYEQYFGPGTRLTVT.

The gene calls are TRBV4-1 and TRBJ1-4; 7 bases match TRBD1. Germline V lookup: CDR1 MGHRA, CDR2 YSYEKL. The J segment lost 4 bases and the V segment lost 2 bases, leaving 4 bases of the junction unmatched. The CDR3 is made up of 15 amino acids. CDR3 nucleotide sequence: TGCGCCAGCAGCCAACAGGACAGGAGTAATGAAAAACTGTTTTTT. Protein product: CASSQQDRSNEKLFF.